These 27 T cell receptor beta chains were sequenced from one sample in a study of OX40 agonist ivuxolimab in advanced cancers. The repertoire was sequenced with immunoSEQ multiplex PCR; TCRdb's copy has only in-frame clones and lacks some. Here the sample spans about 120,000 clones, about 94% being singletons. Sequenced here: CD4+ or CD8+ T cells sorted from blood, sampled in a trial of the OX40 agonist ivuxolimab. These receptors came from an adult with an advanced solid tumor such as melanoma, head and neck, liver or kidney cancer.

The chain couples TRBV2 to TRBJ2-1; D gene unclear. Germline CDR1 is SNHLY and CDR2 is FYNNEI. The CDR3 length is 13 residues. The V end lost 4 bases, the J end lost 3 bases, and 7 bases lay between the germline ends. Here the CDR3 DNA reads TGTGCCAGCAGTGTGGCAGTCTACAATGAGCAGTTCTTC. It codes for CASSVAVYNEQFF.

The rearrangement uses TRBV27 and TRBJ1-4, with D possibly being TRBD1 (6 bases). Germline CDR1 MNHEY, CDR2 SMNVEV (reference sequence). Trimming removed 2 bases from V and 2 bases from J, with 9 bases in between. The CDR3 spans 15 residues. CDR3 DNA sequence: TGTGCCAGCAGTTTACCCAGGGGTACTAATGAAAAACTGTTTTTT. Protein sequence: CASSLPRGTNEKLFF.

The gene calls are TRBV18 and TRBJ2-5; D ambiguous. The CDR3 is made up of 11 amino acids. Trimming pared 5 bases from V and 2 bases from J, leaving 3 bases between. Per germline, CDR1 KGHSH and CDR2 LQKENI. The CDR3 DNA reads as TGTGCCAGCTCAGCTCAAGAGACCCAGTACTTC. This encodes CASSAQETQYF.

The rearrangement links TRBV5-4 to TRBJ2-7, with TRBD2 as a possible D gene (6 bases). The CDR3 length is 14 residues. V was clipped by 4 bases and J by 0 bases, with 11 bases between them. The V gene's germline CDR1 is SGHNT and CDR2 YYREEE (reference sequence). CDR3 region: CASSRDGSSYEQYF. DNA for the CDR3: TGTGCCAGCAGCCGGGACGGGAGCTCCTACGAGCAGTACTTC.

This chain links TRBV27 with TRBJ1-5; no clear D gene. This CDR3 is 12 amino acids long. Germline values: CDR1 MNHEY, CDR2 SMNVEV (reference sequence). Trimming stripped 6 bases from V and 4 bases from J, with 7 bases between. This chain's CDR3 is CASRARNQPQHF. The CDR3 nucleotides read TGTGCCAGCAGGGCAAGGAATCAGCCCCAGCATTTT.

The chain uses TRBV27 and TRBJ2-5; D possibly uses TRBD1 or TRBD2 (5 bases each). There are 13 residues in the CDR3. Looked up from germline, CDR1 is MNHEY and CDR2 is SMNVEV (reference sequence). Trimming shortened V by 6 bases and J by 1 base, and 9 bases separated the two germline ends. Written as DNA, the CDR3 is TGTGCCAGCAGCCGGGACCGCCAAGAGACCCAGTACTTC. Translation: CASSRDRQETQYF.

This clone was seen once. J is TRBJ2-5 and V is TRBV7-3, with D hard to call. The CDR3 loop spans 13 amino acids. V was cut by 5 bases and J by 4 bases, with 11 bases left in between. Germline lookup yields CDR1 SGHTA and CDR2 FQGTGA. CDR3 sequence: CASSGPRVETQYF. CDR3 nucleotides: TGTGCCAGCAGCGGGCCAAGAGTAGAGACCCAGTACTTC.

The rearrangement uses TRBV2 and TRBJ1-1; TRBD1 matches 7 bases. Germline CDR1 is SNHLY and CDR2 is FYNNEI. This CDR3 comprises 14 residues. J gave up 0 bases and V 8 bases, and 6 bases lay outside the gene matches. CDR3 residues: CASGPRGVNTEAFF. In nucleotides, the CDR3 is TGTGCCAGCGGCCCCAGGGGGGTGAACACTGAAGCTTTCTTT.

The chain has TRBV5-6 and TRBJ1-1, with D perhaps matching TRBD1 (5 bases). This CDR3 has 14 amino acids. V lost 4 bases, J lost 4 bases, and 14 bases lay in between. Looked up from germline, CDR1 is SGHDT and CDR2 is YYEEEE. CDR3 sequence (DNA): TGTGCCAGCAGCATACCAGGGTTCGGCACTGAAGCTTTCTTT. It specifies CASSIPGFGTEAFF.

This rearrangement joins TRBV28 to TRBJ1-2; no clear D. V was clipped by 2 bases and J by 2 bases, with 6 bases between them. There are 13 residues in the CDR3. Germline CDR1 MDHEN, CDR2 SYDVKM. The CDR3 is CASSLSQNYGYTF. CDR3 in DNA: TGTGCCAGCAGTTTAAGCCAGAACTATGGCTACACCTTC.

The count of this clone is one. The gene calls are TRBV2 and TRBJ2-1; D possibly matches TRBD1 or TRBD2 (6 bases each). Germline CDR1 SNHLY, CDR2 FYNNEI. The ends were cut back, 4 bases at V and 10 bases at J, with 20 bases in the middle. The CDR3 loop spans 15 amino acids. The CDR3 region has the DNA TGTGCCAGCAGTGTTGGAGGGGGAATGACTAAAGAGCAGTTCTTC. Amino acid sequence: CASSVGGGMTKEQFF.

This chain uses TRBV14 with TRBJ1-2; D gene ambiguous. Deletions cut 3 bases from V and 4 bases from J, with 9 bases between. Germline CDR1 and CDR2: SGHDN and FVKESK. The CDR3 runs 13 residues. The CDR3 nucleotides read TGTGCCAGCAGCCAGTATTTAATCTATGGCTACACCTTC. Its protein product is CASSQYLIYGYTF.

This rearrangement joins TRBV2 to TRBJ1-1, with a tentative D call TRBD1 (6 bases). Trimming took off 10 bases at V and 1 base at J, with 13 bases between the two ends. This CDR3 is built from 13 residues. Germline CDR1 reads SNHLY; CDR2 reads FYNNEI. The CDR3 DNA sequence: TGTGCCACAACACGGGACAAGAACACTGAAGCTTTCTTT. This sequence encodes CATTRDKNTEAFF.

This clone was seen a single time. The chain carries TRBV12-5 and TRBJ2-3, with 7 bases identical to TRBD2. The CDR3 is 18 residues long. V lost 0 bases to trimming and J lost 3 bases; unmatched junction nucleotides: 12. Germline CDR1 is LGHNT and CDR2 is FRNRAP. Here the CDR3 reads CASGLVYLRGGGTDTQYF. The CDR3 DNA follows: TGTGCTAGTGGTTTGGTCTATTTACGGGGCGGGGGTACAGATACGCAGTATTTT. Together with reference TRBV12-5 and TRBJ2-3, the CDR3 gives the full variable domain: DARVTQTPRHKVTEMGQEVTMRCQPILGHNTVFWYRQTMMQGLELLAYFRNRAPLDDSGMPKDRFSAEMPDATLATLKIQPSEPRDSAVYFCASGLVYLRGGGTDTQYFGPGTRLTVL.

The chain uses TRBV7-6 and TRBJ2-7; 7 bases align to TRBD2. Germline V lookup: CDR1 SGHVS, CDR2 FNYEAQ. J was trimmed by 6 bases and V by 0 bases; bases with no gene match: 5. The CDR3 runs to 14 residues. CDR3 sequence: CASSLASGFSEQYF. The CDR3 coding sequence is TGTGCCAGCAGCTTAGCTAGCGGGTTCTCCGAGCAGTACTTC.

V is TRBV20-1 and J is TRBJ1-1, with D hard to call. This CDR3 is 11 amino acids long. The germline V gene has CDR1 DFQATT and CDR2 SNEGSKA (reference sequence). V was cut by 7 bases and J by 8 bases, with 14 bases left in between. CDR3 sequence: CSVKHRLEAFF. CDR3 sequence (DNA): TGCAGTGTTAAACACCGCTTGGAAGCTTTCTTT.

The chain links TRBV6-5 to TRBJ2-2; unclear D gene. Germline V gene sequence: CDR1 MNHEY, CDR2 SVGAGI. Between the trimmed V and J ends, which lost 7 bases and 6 bases, there was a span of 12 bases. The CDR3 covers 13 residues. CDR3 sequence (DNA): TGTGCCAGCAATCAGCCCCCATCCGGGGAGCTGTTTTTT. This sequence encodes CASNQPPSGELFF.

The chain couples TRBV18 to TRBJ1-4; 8 nucleotides line up with TRBD1. The CDR3 totals 16 residues. V was pared by 3 bases and J by 8 bases, with 11 bases of the junction left unmatched. The V gene's germline CDR1 is KGHSH and CDR2 LQKENI. The chain's CDR3 is CASSPIRNRGNEKLFF. The CDR3 DNA sequence: TGTGCCAGCTCACCTATCAGGAACAGGGGGAACGAAAAACTGTTTTTT.

The chain combines TRBV7-9 with TRBJ2-3; 8 bases match TRBD2. The germline V gene encodes CDR1 SEHNR and CDR2 FQNEAQ (reference sequence). This CDR3 region has 15 residues. The V and J ends lost 5 bases and 1 base, in that order; junction bases with no gene match: 5. This CDR3 is CASSVTGGRTDTQYF. The CDR3 coding sequence is TGTGCCAGCAGCGTGACGGGGGGGCGCACAGATACGCAGTATTTT.

The chain uses TRBV7-9 and TRBJ2-3; D is perhaps TRBD1 or TRBD2 (5 bases each). Between the trimmed V and J ends, which lost 2 bases and 2 bases, there was a span of 17 bases. Germline values: CDR1 SEHNR, CDR2 FQNEAQ (reference sequence). The CDR3 spans 17 residues. CDR3 protein: CASSLMRGVGTTDTQYF. CDR3 in DNA: TGTGCCAGCAGCTTAATGAGGGGCGTTGGTACCACAGATACGCAGTATTTT. Drawing the rest from reference TRBV7-9 and TRBJ2-3, the complete variable domain is DTGVSQNPRHKITKRGQNVTFRCDPISEHNRLYWYRQTLGQGPEFLTYFQNEAQLEKSRLLSDRFSAERPKGSFSTLEIQRTEQGDSAMYLCASSLMRGVGTTDTQYFGPGTRLTVL.

The CDR3, as DNA: TGTGCCAGCAGCTTGCGCGGGTCAGGGGGTAATTCACCCCTCCACTTT. It specifies CASSLRGSGGNSPLHF. The V gene is TRBV5-6, the J gene TRBJ1-6, with 7 positions matching TRBD1. Germline CDR1 is SGHDT and CDR2 is YYEEEE. The CDR3 sequence is 16 residues long. V dropped 1 base and J dropped 6; count of bases not matched to a gene: 7.

The gene calls are TRBV18 and TRBJ2-7; D is perhaps TRBD1 (6 bases). With 2 bases removed from V and 2 bases from J, the gap between germline ends came to 7 bases. CDR1 is KGHSH and CDR2 is LQKENI in the germline V gene. This CDR3 contains 13 residues. CDR3 in amino acids: CASSPGQTYEQYF. Written as DNA, the CDR3 is TGTGCCAGCTCACCAGGACAGACCTACGAGCAGTACTTC. Drawing the rest from reference TRBV18 and TRBJ2-7, the complete variable domain is NAGVMQNPRHLVRRRGQEARLRCSPMKGHSHVYWYRQLPEEGLKFMVYLQKENIIDESGMPKERFSAEFPKEGPSILRIQQVVRGDSAAYFCASSPGQTYEQYFGPGTRLTVT.

The rearrangement links TRBV7-9 to TRBJ1-5; TRBD1 matches at 10 bases. The germline V gene encodes CDR1 SEHNR and CDR2 FQNEAQ (reference sequence). The CDR3 is 17 residues long. The junction had 10 bases not matched to a gene; V was cut back by 5 bases and J by 3 bases. The CDR3 sequence is CASSPPPGQGINQPQHF. CDR3 in DNA: TGTGCCAGCAGCCCCCCCCCGGGACAGGGGATCAATCAGCCCCAGCATTTT.

This rearrangement joins TRBV6-6 to TRBJ1-1; no firm D call. Trimming stripped 2 bases from V and 5 bases from J, with 6 bases between. The CDR3 is made up of 12 amino acids. Germline V gives CDR1 MNHNY, CDR2 SVGAGI (reference sequence). The CDR3 loop is CASSYGDTEAFF. The CDR3, as DNA: TGTGCCAGCAGTTACGGGGATACTGAAGCTTTCTTT.

This chain connects TRBV30 to TRBJ2-7; D remains ambiguous. Trimming left V 4 bases short and J 4 bases short, with 11 bases between. Germline V gene data show CDR1 as GTSNPN and CDR2 as SVGIG (reference sequence). This CDR3 spans 12 amino acids. The CDR3 sequence is CAWTPAPYEQYF. CDR3 coding DNA: TGTGCCTGGACCCCGGCCCCTTACGAGCAGTACTTC.

CDR3 region: CASSSNWGPETQYF. For the CDR3, the DNA is TGTGCCAGCAGTTCTAACTGGGGGCCAGAGACCCAGTACTTC. The gene calls are TRBV27 and TRBJ2-5; possible D gene TRBD1, 6 bases. Germline V gene data show CDR1 as MNHEY and CDR2 as SMNVEV (reference sequence). This CDR3 comprises 14 residues. The germline V and J ends were trimmed by 4 bases and 4 bases, with 13 bases remaining between them.

CDR3 coding DNA: TGTGCCAGCAGTTACGCCAAGACAGTCCCGTACACCTTC. Translated: CASSYAKTVPYTF. The J gene is TRBJ1-2, the V gene TRBV6-6, with a possible D match to TRBD1 (5 bases). Trimming stripped 2 bases from V and 11 bases from J, with 15 bases between. The CDR3 loop spans 13 amino acids. Germline lookup yields CDR1 MNHNY and CDR2 SVGAGI (reference sequence).